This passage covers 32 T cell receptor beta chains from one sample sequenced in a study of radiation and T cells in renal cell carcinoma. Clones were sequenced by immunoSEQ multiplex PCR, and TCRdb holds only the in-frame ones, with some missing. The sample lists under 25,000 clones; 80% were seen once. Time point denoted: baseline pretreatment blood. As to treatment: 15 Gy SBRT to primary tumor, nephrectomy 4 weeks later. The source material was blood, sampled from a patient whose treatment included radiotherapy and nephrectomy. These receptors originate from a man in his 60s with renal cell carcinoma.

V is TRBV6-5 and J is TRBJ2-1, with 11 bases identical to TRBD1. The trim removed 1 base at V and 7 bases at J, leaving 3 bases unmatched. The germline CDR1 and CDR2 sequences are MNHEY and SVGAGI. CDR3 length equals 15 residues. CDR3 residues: CASSYWTGGENEQFF. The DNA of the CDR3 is TGTGCCAGCAGTTACTGGACAGGGGGCGAGAATGAGCAGTTCTTC.

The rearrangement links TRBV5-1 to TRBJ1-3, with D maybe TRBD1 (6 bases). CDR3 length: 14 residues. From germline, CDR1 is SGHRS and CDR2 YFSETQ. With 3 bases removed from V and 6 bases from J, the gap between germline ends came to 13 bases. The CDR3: CASSSGEALNTIYF. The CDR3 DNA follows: TGCGCCAGCAGCTCAGGGGAGGCCCTAAACACCATATATTTT.

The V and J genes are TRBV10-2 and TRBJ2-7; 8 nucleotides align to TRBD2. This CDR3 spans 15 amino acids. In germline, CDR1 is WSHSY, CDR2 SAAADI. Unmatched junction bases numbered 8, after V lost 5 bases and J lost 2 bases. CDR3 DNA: TGCGCCAGCAGTAGGCGGATTAGCGGGACCTACGAGCAGTACTTC. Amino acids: CASSRRISGTYEQYF.

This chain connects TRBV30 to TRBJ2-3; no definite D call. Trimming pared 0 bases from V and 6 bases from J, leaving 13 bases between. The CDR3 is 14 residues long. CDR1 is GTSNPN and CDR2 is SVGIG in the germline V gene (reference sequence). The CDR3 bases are TGTGCCTGGAGTGTACTCTCGGGCATGGATACGCAGTATTTT. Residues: CAWSVLSGMDTQYF.

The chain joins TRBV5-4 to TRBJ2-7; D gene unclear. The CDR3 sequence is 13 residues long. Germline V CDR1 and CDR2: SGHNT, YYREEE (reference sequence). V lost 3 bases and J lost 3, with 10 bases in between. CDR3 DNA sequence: TGTGCCAGCAGCTCTGGGCCAGACTACGAGCAGTACTTC. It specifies CASSSGPDYEQYF.

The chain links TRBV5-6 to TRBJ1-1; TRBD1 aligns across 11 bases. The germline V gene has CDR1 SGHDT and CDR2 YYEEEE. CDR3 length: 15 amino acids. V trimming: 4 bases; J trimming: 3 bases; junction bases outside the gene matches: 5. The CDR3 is CASSTPGQGDTEAFF. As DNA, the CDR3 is TGTGCCAGCAGCACGCCGGGACAGGGGGACACTGAAGCTTTCTTT.

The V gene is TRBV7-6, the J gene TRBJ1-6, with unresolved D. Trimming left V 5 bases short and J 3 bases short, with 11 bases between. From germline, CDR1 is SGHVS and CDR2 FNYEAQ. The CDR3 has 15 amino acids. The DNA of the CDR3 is TGTGCCAGCAGCACACTTAACAGCTATAATTCACCCCTCCACTTT. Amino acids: CASSTLNSYNSPLHF.

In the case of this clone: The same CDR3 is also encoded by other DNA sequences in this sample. The DNA of the CDR3 is TGTGCCAGCAGCCTAGCGGTTAGCTCCTACAATGAGCAGTTCTTC. Amino acid sequence: CASSLAVSSYNEQFF. The rearrangement joins TRBV5-4 to TRBJ2-1, with 7 nucleotides matching TRBD2. The germline V gene has CDR1 SGHNT and CDR2 YYREEE (reference sequence). The CDR3 extends over 15 amino acids. V lost 4 bases to trimming and J lost 0 bases; unmatched junction nucleotides: 4.

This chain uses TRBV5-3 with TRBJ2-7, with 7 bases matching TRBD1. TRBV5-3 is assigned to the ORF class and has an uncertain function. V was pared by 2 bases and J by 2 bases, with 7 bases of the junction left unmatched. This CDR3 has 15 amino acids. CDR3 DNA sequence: TGTGCCAGAAGCTTCGGACAGGTCCTAACCTACGAGCAGTACTTC. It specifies CARSFGQVLTYEQYF.

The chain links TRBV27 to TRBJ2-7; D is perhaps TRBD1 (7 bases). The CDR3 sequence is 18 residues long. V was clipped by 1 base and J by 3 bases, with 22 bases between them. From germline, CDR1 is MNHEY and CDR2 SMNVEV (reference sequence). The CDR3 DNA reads TGTGCCAGCAGTTTATTCCCCGCCACCGGAGGGGGCAACTACGAGCAGTACTTC. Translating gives CASSLFPATGGGNYEQYF.

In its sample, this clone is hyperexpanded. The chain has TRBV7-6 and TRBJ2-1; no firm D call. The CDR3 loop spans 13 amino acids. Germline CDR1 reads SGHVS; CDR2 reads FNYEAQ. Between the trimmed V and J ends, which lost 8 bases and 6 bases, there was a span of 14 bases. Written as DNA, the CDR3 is TGTGCCAGCGGTCGCGCGTCAGGCAATGAGCAGTTCTTC. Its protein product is CASGRASGNEQFF.

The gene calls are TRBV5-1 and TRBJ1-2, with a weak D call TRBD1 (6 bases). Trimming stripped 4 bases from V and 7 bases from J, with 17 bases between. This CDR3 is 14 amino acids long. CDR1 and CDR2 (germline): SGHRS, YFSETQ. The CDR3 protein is CASSREWGAFGYTF. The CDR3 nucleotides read TGCGCCAGCAGCCGCGAATGGGGGGCATTTGGCTACACCTTC.

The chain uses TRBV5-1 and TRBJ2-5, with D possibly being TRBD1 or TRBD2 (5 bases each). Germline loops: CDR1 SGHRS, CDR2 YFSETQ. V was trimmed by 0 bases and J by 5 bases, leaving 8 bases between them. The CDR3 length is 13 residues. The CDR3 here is CASSLAGTETQYF. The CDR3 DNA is TGCGCCAGCAGCTTGGCCGGGACGGAGACCCAGTACTTC.

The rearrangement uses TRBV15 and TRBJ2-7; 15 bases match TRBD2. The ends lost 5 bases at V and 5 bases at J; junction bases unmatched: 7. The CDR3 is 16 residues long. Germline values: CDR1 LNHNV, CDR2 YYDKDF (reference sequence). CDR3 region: CATSPGLAGGVNEQYF. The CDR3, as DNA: TGTGCCACCAGCCCGGGACTAGCGGGAGGTGTGAACGAGCAGTACTTC.

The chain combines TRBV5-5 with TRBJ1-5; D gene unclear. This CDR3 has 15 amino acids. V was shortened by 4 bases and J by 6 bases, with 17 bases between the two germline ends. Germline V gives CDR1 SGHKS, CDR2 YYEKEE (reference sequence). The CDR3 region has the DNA TGTGCCAGCAGCCCCGGGAGGGCCAACGGTCAGCCCCAGCATTTT. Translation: CASSPGRANGQPQHF. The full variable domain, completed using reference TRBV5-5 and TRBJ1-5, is DAGVTQSPTHLIKTRGQQVTLRCSPISGHKSVSWYQQVLGQGPQFIFQYYEKEERGRGNFPDRFSARQFPNYSSELNVNALLLGDSALYLCASSPGRANGQPQHFGDGTRLSIL.

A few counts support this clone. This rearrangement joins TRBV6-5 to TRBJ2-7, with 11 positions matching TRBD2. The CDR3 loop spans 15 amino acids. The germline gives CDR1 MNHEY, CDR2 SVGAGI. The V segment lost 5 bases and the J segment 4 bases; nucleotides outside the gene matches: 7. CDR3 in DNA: TGTGCCAGCAGTCAACTAGCGGGAGTCATATACGAGCAGTACTTC. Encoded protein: CASSQLAGVIYEQYF.

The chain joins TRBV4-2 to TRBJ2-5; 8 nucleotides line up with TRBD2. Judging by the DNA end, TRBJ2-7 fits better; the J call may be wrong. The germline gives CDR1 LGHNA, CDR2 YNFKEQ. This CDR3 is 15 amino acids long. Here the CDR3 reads CASSQAGLATYEQYF. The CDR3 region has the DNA TGTGCCAGCAGCCAAGCCGGACTAGCAACCTACGAGCAGTACTTC.

This CDR3 reads CASGLDPKGLAGGRPYEQYF. DNA for the CDR3: TGTGCTAGTGGTTTGGACCCCAAGGGACTAGCGGGAGGTCGACCCTACGAGCAGTACTTC. The chain joins TRBV12-5 to TRBJ2-7; 15 bases match TRBD2. Unmatched junction bases numbered 12, after V lost 1 base and J lost 2 bases. There are 20 residues in the CDR3. From germline, CDR1 is LGHNT and CDR2 FRNRAP.

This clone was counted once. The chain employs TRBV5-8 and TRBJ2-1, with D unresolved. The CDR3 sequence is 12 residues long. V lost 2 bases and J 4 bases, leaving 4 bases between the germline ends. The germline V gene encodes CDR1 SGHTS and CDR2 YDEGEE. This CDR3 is CASSFVYNEQFF. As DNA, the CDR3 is TGTGCCAGCAGCTTCGTATACAATGAGCAGTTCTTC.

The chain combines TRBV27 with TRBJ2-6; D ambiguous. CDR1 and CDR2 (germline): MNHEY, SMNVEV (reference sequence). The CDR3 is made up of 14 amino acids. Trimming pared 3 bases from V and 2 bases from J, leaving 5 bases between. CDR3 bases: TGTGCCAGCAGTTTCCGGCCTGGGGCCAACGTCCTGACTTTC. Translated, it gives CASSFRPGANVLTF.

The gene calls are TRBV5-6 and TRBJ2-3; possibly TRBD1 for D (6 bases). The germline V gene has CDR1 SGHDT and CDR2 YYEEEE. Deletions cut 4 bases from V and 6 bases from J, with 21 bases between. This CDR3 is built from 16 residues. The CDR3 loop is CASSRPAPQGGDTQYF. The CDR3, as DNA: TGTGCCAGCAGCCGCCCGGCCCCACAGGGTGGGGATACGCAGTATTTT.

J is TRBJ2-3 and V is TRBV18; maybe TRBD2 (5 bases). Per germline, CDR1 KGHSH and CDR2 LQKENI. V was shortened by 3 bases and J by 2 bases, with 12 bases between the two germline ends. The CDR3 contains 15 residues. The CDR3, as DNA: TGTGCCAGCTCACCCACCCAGCGGCACACAGATACGCAGTATTTT. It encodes CASSPTQRHTDTQYF.

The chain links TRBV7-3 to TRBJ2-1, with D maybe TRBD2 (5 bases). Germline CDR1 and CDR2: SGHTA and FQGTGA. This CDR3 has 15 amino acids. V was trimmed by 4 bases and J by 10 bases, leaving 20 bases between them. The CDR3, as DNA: TGTGCCAGCAGCTCTTCGGGAAGCGCGCTCGGGGAGCAGTTCTTC. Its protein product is CASSSSGSALGEQFF.

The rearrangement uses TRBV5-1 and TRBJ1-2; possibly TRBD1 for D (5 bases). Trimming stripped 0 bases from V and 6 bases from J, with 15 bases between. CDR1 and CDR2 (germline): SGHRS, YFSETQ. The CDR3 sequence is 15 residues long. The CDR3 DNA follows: TGCGCCAGCAGCTTGGTGGGGGAGACATCAAATGGCTACACCTTC. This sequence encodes CASSLVGETSNGYTF.

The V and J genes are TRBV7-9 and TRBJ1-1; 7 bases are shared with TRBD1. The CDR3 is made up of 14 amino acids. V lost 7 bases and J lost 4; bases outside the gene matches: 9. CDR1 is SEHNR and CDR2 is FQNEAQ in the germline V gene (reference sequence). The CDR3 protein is CASNDRAGVTEAFF. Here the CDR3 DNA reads TGTGCCAGCAACGACAGGGCCGGAGTCACTGAAGCTTTCTTT.

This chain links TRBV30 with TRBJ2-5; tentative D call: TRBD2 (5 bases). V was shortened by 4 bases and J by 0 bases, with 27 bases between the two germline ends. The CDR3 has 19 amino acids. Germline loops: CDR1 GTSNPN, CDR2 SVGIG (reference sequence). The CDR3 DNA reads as TGTGCCTGGAAGGTTTCCAAGCGGTTCCCGGACCTGTACCAAGAGACCCAGTACTTC. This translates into CAWKVSKRFPDLYQETQYF.

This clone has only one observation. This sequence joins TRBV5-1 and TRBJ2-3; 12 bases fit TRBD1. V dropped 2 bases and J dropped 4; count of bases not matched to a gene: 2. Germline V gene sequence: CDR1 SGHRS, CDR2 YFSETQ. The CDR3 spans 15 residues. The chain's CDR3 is CASSFGTGGADTQYF. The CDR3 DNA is TGCGCCAGCAGCTTCGGGACAGGGGGCGCAGATACGCAGTATTTT. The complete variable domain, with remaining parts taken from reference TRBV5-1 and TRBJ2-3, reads KAGVTQTPRYLIKTRGQQVTLSCSPISGHRSVSWYQQTPGQGLQFLFEYFSETQRNKGNFPGRFSGRQFSNSRSEMNVSTLELGDSALYLCASSFGTGGADTQYFGPGTRLTVL.

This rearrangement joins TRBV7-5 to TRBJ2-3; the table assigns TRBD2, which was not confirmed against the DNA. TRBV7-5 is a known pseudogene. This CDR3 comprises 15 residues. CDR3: CARSSGTSGFDTQYF. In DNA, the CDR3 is TGTGCCAGAAGCTCCGGGACTAGCGGGTTTGATACGCAGTATTTT.

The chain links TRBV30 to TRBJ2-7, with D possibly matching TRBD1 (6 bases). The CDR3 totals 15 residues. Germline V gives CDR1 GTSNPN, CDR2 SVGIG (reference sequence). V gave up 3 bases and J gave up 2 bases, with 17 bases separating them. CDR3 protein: CAWRATGSSPYEQYF. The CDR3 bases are TGTGCCTGGAGGGCTACAGGGAGTTCCCCCTACGAGCAGTACTTC.

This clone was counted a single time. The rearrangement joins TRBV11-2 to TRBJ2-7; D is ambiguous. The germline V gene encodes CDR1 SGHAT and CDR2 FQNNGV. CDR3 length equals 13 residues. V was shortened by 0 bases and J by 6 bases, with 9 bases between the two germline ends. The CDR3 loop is CASSLEEGIEQYF. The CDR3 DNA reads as TGTGCCAGCAGCTTAGAGGAAGGGATCGAGCAGTACTTC.

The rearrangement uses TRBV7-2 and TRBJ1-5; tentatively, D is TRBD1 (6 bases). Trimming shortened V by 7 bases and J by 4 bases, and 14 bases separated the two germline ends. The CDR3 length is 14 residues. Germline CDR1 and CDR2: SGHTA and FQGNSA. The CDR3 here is CASTSGGLNQPQHF. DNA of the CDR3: TGTGCCAGCACCTCCGGGGGGCTTAATCAGCCCCAGCATTTT.

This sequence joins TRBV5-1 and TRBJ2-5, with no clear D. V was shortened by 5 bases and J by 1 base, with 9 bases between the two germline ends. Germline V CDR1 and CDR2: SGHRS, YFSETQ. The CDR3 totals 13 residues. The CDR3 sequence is CASRVGTQETQYF. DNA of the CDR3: TGCGCCAGCAGGGTGGGTACCCAAGAGACCCAGTACTTC.